This TCR beta chain was identified during a study of T cell responses to AZD1222 COVID-19 vaccine (dated by TCRdb to the early 2020s). At the level of the whole study: TCR sequencing covered roughly 230 trial participants: 200 to 220 given two doses of AZD1222 and 26 given two doses of MenACWY control vaccine. Enrollment into the trials was organized by age into subgroups of 18-55, 56-69 and 70-plus years, and those subgroups contained 148, 28 and 57 TCR-sequenced participants, respectively. Results the study describes overall, beyond this receptor: Epitopes outside the regions mutated in the B.1.351 and B.1.1.7 variants were reportedly recognized by nearly half of the unique spike-specific TCRs. Only six or seven AZD1222 recipients were SARS-CoV-2 seropositive at baseline, limiting conclusions about previously exposed vaccinees. Participants were mostly white British, with more females than males. The authors suggested clonal diversity may have been underestimated. After two AZD1222 doses, spike-specific TCR breadth and depth were significantly higher than at day 0 and than in MenACWY recipients. The vaccine-associated CD4 TCRs covered the entire spike protein, and the dominant responses fell in regions 160-218 and 743-854. Because no day 14 peak-response samples were available, the repertoires could be characterized only after the peak T cell response. The 56-69-year group was small, and its depth increase did not reach significance, likely because of low power.

Trimming removed 3 bases from V and 5 bases from J, leaving 11 bases between the germline ends. The germline V gene specifies SGHDT as CDR1 and YYEEEE as CDR2. CDR3 length: 13 amino acids, cysteine to phenylalanine. Only the CDR3 part of the read is kept: 39 bases, read in frame from the first base. Reading the label with the study, this specimen's time point is: baseline before first vaccination. Per the publication, the treatment or condition label means: meningococcal conjugate vaccine given as trial control. The vaccinee samples were drawn from two UK trials, COV001 and COV002, one of which was a single-blind randomized controlled phase 2/3 trial testing AZD1222 (ChAdOx1 nCoV-19) in healthy adults. For TCRbeta chain sequencing, PBMC samples from trial participants were taken at day 0 and at day 28 after the second dose. A few counts support this clone. The specificity of this receptor is unknown. No per-base quality is available; no much larger clone lies one base away.

The CDR3 regions of human TCRbeta chains were analyzed by immunosequencing. As for how the authors treated the data: TCRs in the repertoires were compared against a reference library of SARS-CoV-2-specific TCRs that had been generated with the MIRA antigen-specificity platform. Breadth was defined as the fraction of unique TCRs that were SARS-CoV-2-associated. Depth was defined as the fraction of total T cells that were SARS-CoV-2-associated. Each spike-specific TCR was assigned to its reactive spike region and to a CD4 or CD8 class using the MIRA data. Log10-transformed breadth and depth values were compared by one-way ANOVA with Sidak's multiple comparisons tests. The immuneACCESS repertoire file appears here via TCRdb, limited to in-frame rearrangements. These files lack a portion of the clones; in checked studies, under half of the deficit traces to unresolved V genes, and the cause of the others is not known. D and trimming were read from the DNA, whereas the V and J calls and clone size are those reported in that table. Across this sample there are roughly 140,000 clones, with 82% seen only once. Of the sample, less than 5% falls within the top ten clones.

The sequence is built from TRBV5-6 and TRBJ2-5; there is no confident call for the D gene. This TCR derives from an adult in good health. Sequenced here: peripheral blood, sampled on day 0 of MenACWY control vaccination. The CDR3 reads as follows: CASSYKGWETQYF. The bases read TGTGCCAGCAGCTACAAAGGATGGGAGACCCAGTACTTC. Reference TRBV5-6 and TRBJ2-5 genes cover what lies past the CDR3, so the full variable domain is DAGVTQSPTHLIKTRGQQVTLRCSPKSGHDTVSWYQQALGQGPQFIFQYYEEEERQRGNFPDRFSGHQFPNYSSELNVNALLLGDSALYLCASSYKGWETQYFGPGTRLLVL.